This T cell receptor (beta chain) was sequenced during a study of T cell responses to AZD1222 COVID-19 vaccine. The repertoire was sequenced with immunoSEQ multiplex PCR; TCRdb's copy has only in-frame clones and lacks some. The sample records about 92,000 clones, 70% to 90% being singletons. A note on this clone: The antigen remains unidentified.

Study outcomes and limitations: White British people made up most donors, females outnumbered males, and clonal diversity was possibly underestimated. A rise in Spike-specific TCR breadth and depth followed two AZD1222 doses.

This CDR3 is built from 15 residues. V lost 5 bases, J lost 6 bases, and 6 bases stayed unmatched. The germline V gene has CDR1 SNHLY and CDR2 FYNNEI. Sequencing was performed on peripheral blood, taken on day 0 of AZD1222 vaccination. The sequence derives from an adult in good health. The chain uses TRBV2 and TRBJ2-1, with 11 bases matching TRBD2. The CDR3 DNA reads as TGTGCCAGCAGTTCGCTAGCGGGAGGTATCAATGAGCAGTTCTTC. Its protein is CASSSLAGGINEQFF.